The rows below give T cell receptor beta chains drawn from one sample of a study of T cells in Graves' hyperthyroidism and ophthalmopathy. TCRdb re-called the multiplex PCR reads with MiXCR, one entry per CDR3 protein. Altogether hundreds of thousands of distinct CDR3 sequences are present, roughly 21% being singletons, with the ten largest covering less than 55%. The specimen sequenced was blood. These receptor sequences come from a man aged 40-50 years with Graves' ophthalmopathy. CDR3s include the opening cysteine and the closing phenylalanine or tryptophan. The D gene is left open where the match is weak. Size values are once, few and many counts, or a class for expanded clones, and some rows have none.

d_gene	len	v_gene	abundance	j_gene	CDR3aa	CDR3nt
TRBD2	14	TRBV28	few	TRBJ2-1	CASSLQGLAGGGFF	TGTGCCAGCAGTTTACAGGGACTAGCGGGAGGTGGGTTCTTC
NA	15	TRBV5-1	NA	TRBJ2-3	CASSPFPGRTDTQYF	TGCGCCAGCAGCCCGTTCCCGGGCCGCACAGATACGCAGTATTTT
TRBD1	13	TRBV6-1	few	TRBJ1-5	CASRTGGDQPQHF	TGTGCCAGCAGGACAGGGGGCGATCAGCCCCAGCATTTT
NA	14	TRBV19	NA	TRBJ2-2	CASIGGLFPGELFF	TGTGCCAGTATAGGGGGTCTTTTCCCCGGGGAGCTGTTTTTT
TRBD1	18	TRBV7-8	few	TRBJ1-2	CASSLTDRGRARGYGYTF	TGTGCCAGCAGCTTAACCGACAGGGGGCGTGCCCGGGGCTATGGCTACACCTTC
NA	16	TRBV30	NA	TRBJ1-4	CAWTPPRQGGNEKLFF	TGTGCCTGGACCCCCCCCCGGCAGGGCGGTAATGAAAAACTGTTTTTT
TRBD1	15	TRBV12-3/TRBV12-4	many	TRBJ1-5	CASIPGQGAGQPQHF	TGTGCCAGCATCCCGGGCCAGGGGGCAGGTCAGCCCCAGCATTTT
NA	15	TRBV6-1	many	TRBJ2-1	CASSYDAGPYNEQFF	TGTGCCAGCAGTTACGATGCGGGACCCTACAATGAGCAGTTCTTC
TRBD1	16	TRBV7-8	NA	TRBJ2-7	CASSPWDRQLTYEQYF	TGTGCCAGCAGCCCTTGGGACAGGCAACTTACCTACGAGCAGTACTTC
TRBD1	16	TRBV4-1	NA	TRBJ2-2	CASSWRDRANTGELFF	TGCGCCAGCAGCTGGCGGGACAGGGCGAACACCGGGGAGCTGTTTTTT
NA	14	TRBV12-3/TRBV12-4	few	TRBJ2-2	CASSLLLNTGELFF	TGTGCCAGCAGTTTACTACTTAACACCGGGGAGCTGTTTTTT
TRBD2	18	TRBV6-2/TRBV6-3	NA	TRBJ2-1	CASSSIPGTSAGYNEQFF	TGTGCCAGCAGTTCGATCCCCGGGACTAGCGCTGGCTACAATGAGCAGTTCTTC
NA	15	TRBV7-8	NA	TRBJ1-1	CASSSDLVLNTGAFF	TGTGCCAGCAGCTCTGACCTGGTCCTAAACACTGGAGCTTTCTTT
TRBD2	17	TRBV20-1	many	TRBJ2-3	CSAVPLAGGPGTDTQYF	TGCAGTGCCGTCCCACTAGCGGGAGGGCCAGGGACAGATACGCAGTATTTT
TRBD1	15	TRBV11-2	NA	TRBJ2-2	CASSRQGAYTGELFF	TGTGCCAGCAGTCGGCAGGGGGCCTATACCGGGGAGCTGTTTTTT
TRBD1	15	TRBV3-1	few	TRBJ2-2	CASSRQGQVTGELFF	TGTGCCAGCAGCCGACAGGGACAGGTCACCGGGGAGCTGTTTTTT
NA	13	TRBV2	NA	TRBJ1-2	CASRALGRDGYTF	TGTGCCAGCAGGGCCCTGGGGAGGGATGGCTACACCTTC
NA	16	TRBV5-1	many	TRBJ1-1	CASGSGLNTMNTEAFF	TGCGCCAGCGGCTCGGGACTTAACACCATGAACACTGAAGCTTTCTTT
NA	14	TRBV27	NA	TRBJ1-6	CVSSFGQHNSPLHF	TGTGTCAGCAGTTTTGGACAGCATAATTCACCCCTCCACTTT
TRBD2	15	TRBV19	few	TRBJ2-1	CASSGTSGGANEQFF	TGTGCCAGTAGTGGGACTAGCGGGGGGGCCAATGAGCAGTTCTTC
NA	14	TRBV7-3	NA	TRBJ2-7	CASSPGLASGEQYF	TGTGCCAGCAGCCCGGGGCTAGCGTCTGGCGAGCAGTACTTC
NA	13	TRBV24-1	few	TRBJ2-7	CATSDSSWSEQYF	TGTGCCACCAGTGACTCAAGCTGGAGCGAGCAGTACTTC
NA	17	TRBV14	NA	TRBJ2-1	CASSQGGWGAKRGEQFF	TGTGCCAGCAGCCAAGGTGGTTGGGGGGCCAAGAGAGGTGAGCAGTTCTTC
NA	12	TRBV3-1	many	TRBJ2-5	CASSQNQETQYF	TGTGCCAGCAGCCAGAACCAAGAGACCCAGTACTTC
NA	12	TRBV30	NA	TRBJ1-2	CARSQHNYGYTF	TGCGCGAGGAGTCAGCATAACTATGGCTACACCTTC
NA	14	TRBV2	NA	TRBJ1-3	CASSETTVGNTIYF	TGTGCCAGCAGTGAAACAACGGTGGGAAACACCATATATTTT
NA	12	TRBV7-9	many	TRBJ2-2	CASSSRAGELFF	TGTGCCAGCAGCTCCAGGGCCGGGGAGCTGTTTTTT
NA	13	TRBV12-3/TRBV12-4	few	TRBJ2-7	CASSWYSSYEQYF	TGTGCCAGCAGTTGGTACAGCTCCTACGAGCAGTACTTC
NA	12	TRBV28	many	TRBJ2-7	CASSPLVGEQYF	TGTGCCAGCAGTCCTCTGGTGGGCGAGCAGTACTTC
TRBD2	14	TRBV6-2/TRBV6-3	NA	TRBJ2-7	CASDAREHAYEQYF	TGTGCCAGTGACGCGCGGGAGCACGCCTACGAGCAGTACTTC
NA	14	TRBV7-8	many	TRBJ2-7	CASSLGFPQPSQYF	TGTGCCAGCAGCTTAGGTTTCCCCCAACCGTCGCAGTACTTC
NA	14	TRBV13	few	TRBJ2-7	CASSLGRPVNEQYF	TGTGCCAGCAGCTTAGGCAGGCCGGTCAACGAGCAGTACTTC
TRBD1	13	TRBV20-1	NA	TRBJ2-7	CSASHRGNYEQYF	TGCAGTGCTAGCCACAGGGGGAACTACGAGCAGTACTTC
TRBD2	17	TRBV28	many	TRBJ2-7	CASSLWGLREGQNEQYF	TGTGCCAGCAGTTTGTGGGGGTTGCGGGAGGGGCAGAACGAGCAGTACTTC
NA	11	TRBV18	NA	TRBJ2-7	CASSPQGQLYF	TGTGCCAGCTCACCTCAGGGACAATTGTACTTC
NA	13	TRBV5-1	NA	TRBJ1-3	CASSEPSGNTIYF	TGCGCCAGCAGTGAGCCCTCTGGAAACACCATATATTTT
TRBD2	17	TRBV28	many	TRBJ2-1	CASSLGLAGGLIDEQFF	TGTGCCAGCAGTTTAGGATTAGCGGGAGGGTTGATAGATGAGCAGTTCTTC
TRBD2	16	TRBV25-1	NA	TRBJ2-3	CASSGPSGSRGGTQYF	TGTGCCAGCAGTGGGCCTAGCGGGAGTAGAGGGGGTACGCAGTATTTT
NA	12	TRBV6-1	NA	TRBJ1-4	CASRRQVEKLFF	TGTGCCAGCAGACGACAGGTTGAAAAACTGTTTTTT
TRBD2	14	TRBV20-1	NA	TRBJ2-3	CSASPAGFTDTQYF	TGCAGTGCTAGCCCAGCGGGGTTCACAGATACGCAGTATTTT
NA	14	TRBV27	NA	TRBJ1-4	CASSFRQSNEKLFF	TGTGCCAGCAGTTTTAGACAGTCTAATGAAAAACTGTTTTTT
NA	14	TRBV9	NA	TRBJ2-7	CASSVGPESYEQYF	TGTGCCAGCAGCGTAGGTCCGGAATCCTACGAGCAGTACTTC
NA	13	TRBV7-2	many	TRBJ1-1	CASSLVLNTEAFF	TGTGCCAGCAGCTTAGTTTTGAACACTGAAGCTTTCTTT
NA	14	TRBV11-1	many	TRBJ1-1	CASSLVVMNTEAFF	TGTGCCAGCAGCTTAGTTGTAATGAACACTGAAGCTTTCTTT
NA	17	TRBV6-2/TRBV6-3	NA	TRBJ2-1	CASSLDRLVVDHNEQFF	TGTGCCAGCAGTTTAGACCGCCTCGTTGTGGACCACAATGAGCAGTTCTTC
NA	17	TRBV4-3	few	TRBJ1-6	CASSQDGVRGGNSPLHF	TGCGCCAGCAGCCAAGATGGGGTGCGGGGGGGTAATTCACCCCTCCACTTT
NA	13	TRBV10-3	many	TRBJ2-1	CAIRSAANNEQFF	TGTGCCATCAGGTCGGCTGCCAACAATGAGCAGTTCTTC
TRBD1	13	TRBV12-3/TRBV12-4	NA	TRBJ2-1	CASRPRTGDEQFF	TGTGCCAGCAGACCCCGGACAGGAGATGAGCAGTTCTTC
TRBD2	17	TRBV12-3/TRBV12-4	many	TRBJ2-1	CASSLNSGRAWGNEQFF	TGTGCCAGCAGTTTAAATAGCGGGAGGGCCTGGGGGAATGAGCAGTTCTTC
TRBD1	11	TRBV2	NA	TRBJ1-1	CARTGGTEAFF	TGTGCCCGAACAGGGGGCACTGAAGCTTTCTTT
TRBD2	18	TRBV28	NA	TRBJ2-2	CASSPPAGGQSYTGELFF	TGTGCCAGCAGTCCTCCCGCGGGAGGGCAATCTTACACCGGGGAGCTGTTCTTT
TRBD2	16	TRBV2	NA	TRBJ2-4	CASRWGGYKDKNIQYF	TGTGCCAGCAGGTGGGGGGGATACAAGGACAAAAACATTCAGTACTTC
NA	14	TRBV7-8	many	TRBJ1-1	CASSLFGESTEAFF	TGTGCCAGCAGCTTATTTGGGGAATCCACTGAAGCTTTCTTT